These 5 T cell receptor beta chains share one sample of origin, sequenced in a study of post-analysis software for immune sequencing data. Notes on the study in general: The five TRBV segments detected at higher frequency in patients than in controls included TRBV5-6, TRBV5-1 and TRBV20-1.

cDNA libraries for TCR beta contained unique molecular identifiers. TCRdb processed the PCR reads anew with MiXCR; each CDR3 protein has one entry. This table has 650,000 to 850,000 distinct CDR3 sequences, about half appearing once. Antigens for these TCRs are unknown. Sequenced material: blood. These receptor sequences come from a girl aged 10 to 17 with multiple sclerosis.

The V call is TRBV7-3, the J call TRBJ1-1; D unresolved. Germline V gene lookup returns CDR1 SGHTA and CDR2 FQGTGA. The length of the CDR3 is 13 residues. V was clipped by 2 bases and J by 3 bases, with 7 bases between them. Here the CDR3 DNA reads TGTGCCAGCAGCTTACTTTCCCACACTGAAGCTTTCTTT. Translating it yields CASSLLSHTEAFF.

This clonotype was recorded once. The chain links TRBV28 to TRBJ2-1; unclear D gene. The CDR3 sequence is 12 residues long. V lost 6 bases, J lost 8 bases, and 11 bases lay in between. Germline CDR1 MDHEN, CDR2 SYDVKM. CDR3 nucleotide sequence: TGTGCCAGCAGCCTGATGTACGATGAGCAGTTCTTC. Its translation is CASSLMYDEQFF.

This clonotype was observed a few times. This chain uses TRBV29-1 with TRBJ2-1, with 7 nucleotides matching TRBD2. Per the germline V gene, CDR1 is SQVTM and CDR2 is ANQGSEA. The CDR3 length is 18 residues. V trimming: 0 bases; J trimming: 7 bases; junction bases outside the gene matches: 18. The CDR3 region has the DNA TGCAGCGTTGAAGATCTTACGGGCGCGGGAGCCCCAGGGAATGAGCAGTTCTTC. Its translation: CSVEDLTGAGAPGNEQFF.

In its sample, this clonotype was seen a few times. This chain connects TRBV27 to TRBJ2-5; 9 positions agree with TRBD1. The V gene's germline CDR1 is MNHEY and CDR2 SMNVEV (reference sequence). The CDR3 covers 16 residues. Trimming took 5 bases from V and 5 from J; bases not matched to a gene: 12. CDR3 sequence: CASSLTGTGLKETQYF. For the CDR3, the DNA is TGTGCCAGCAGTCTCACCGGGACAGGGCTCAAGGAGACCCAGTACTTC.

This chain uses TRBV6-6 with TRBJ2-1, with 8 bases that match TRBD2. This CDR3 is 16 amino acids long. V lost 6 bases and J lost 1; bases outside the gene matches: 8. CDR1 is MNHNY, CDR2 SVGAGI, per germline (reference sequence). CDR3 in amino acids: CASSPASGSSYNEQFF. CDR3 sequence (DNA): TGTGCCAGCAGCCCTGCGAGCGGGAGTTCCTACAATGAGCAGTTCTTC.